These T cell receptor beta chains were read from a single sample in a study of T cell repertoires in cytomegalovirus infection. Their antigens remain unidentified. MiXCR, run by TCRdb on the reads, gives a single entry per CDR3 protein. Counted here are some 920,000 distinct CDR3 sequences, about 33% occurring once; the ten biggest clones make up around an eighth. The sample consisted of cultured CD8+ T cells from PBMCs, taken from culture after CMV antigen stimulation. Every receptor here comes from a human donor in good health (CMV status not recorded). Some clones in this sample may be carry-over from other donors' samples. CDR3s include the opening cysteine and the closing phenylalanine or tryptophan. D genes are given only for firm matches. Rows may omit the clone size; those that give it use once, few, many or a size class.

j_call clone_size d_call v_call cdr3_aa cdr3_nt
TRBJ1-1 few TRBD1 TRBV10-2 CASSEPDRAVSTEAFF TGCGCCAGCAGTGAGCCGGACAGGGCGGTGTCCACTGAAGCTTTCTTT
TRBJ2-3 - TRBD2 TRBV20-1 CSAQRWRGVPDTQYF TGCAGTGCTCAGAGGTGGCGGGGGGTACCAGATACGCAGTATTTT
TRBJ2-1 many TRBD2 TRBV7-8 CASSPGLPPYNEQFF TGTGCCAGCAGCCCGGGACTACCACCCTACAATGAGCAGTTCTTC
TRBJ1-1 few - TRBV6-6 CATHYEVGVNTEAFF TGTGCCACCCATTACGAGGTGGGGGTGAACACTGAAGCTTTCTTT
TRBJ2-1 - TRBD2 TRBV27 CASSLTSGGAIWYNEQFF TGTGCCAGCAGTTTGACTAGCGGGGGGGCAATTTGGTACAATGAGCAGTTCTTC
TRBJ2-1 - - TRBV4-1 CASSPERGGYEQFF TGTGCCAGCAGCCCGGAGAGGGGGGGCTATGAGCAGTTCTTC
TRBJ1-1 many - TRBV7-2 CASSHRSLNTEAFF TGTGCCAGCAGCCACAGGAGCCTGAACACTGAAGCTTTCTTT
TRBJ1-2 few - TRBV27 CASSLSMAYGYTF TGTGCCAGCAGTTTATCGATGGCCTATGGCTACACCTTC
TRBJ1-5 - - TRBV27 CASSPRDGYQPQHF TGTGCCAGCAGTCCAAGGGACGGCTATCAGCCCCAGCATTTT
TRBJ2-1 once - TRBV6-5 CASSFAGTYEQFF TGTGCCAGCAGCTTCGCCGGGACCTATGAGCAGTTCTTC
TRBJ2-2 - - TRBV7-6 CASSLRFQGNTGELFF TGTGCCAGCAGCTTGAGGTTCCAGGGGAATACCGGGGAGCTGTTTTTT
TRBJ2-1 - TRBD2 TRBV7-3 CASSLTRGLAGYNEQFF TGTGCCAGCAGCTTAACAAGGGGACTAGCAGGATACAATGAGCAGTTCTTC
TRBJ2-1 many TRBD1 TRBV7-9 CASSFPKGQGARDEQFF TGTGCCAGCAGCTTCCCAAAAGGACAGGGGGCGCGCGATGAGCAGTTCTTC
TRBJ1-2 many - TRBV7-9 CASSPGQHYGYTF TGTGCCAGCAGCCCTGGACAGCACTATGGCTACACCTTC
TRBJ2-1 - - TRBV27 CASSPRGERNEQFF TGTGCCAGCAGTCCCAGGGGAGAGCGTAATGAGCAGTTCTTC
TRBJ2-1 few - TRBV4-1 CASSQEHNEQFF TGCGCCAGCAGCCAAGAGCACAATGAGCAGTTCTTC
TRBJ1-2 few - TRBV7-9 CASIQTGREPVDYGYTF TGTGCCAGCATCCAAACCGGTCGGGAGCCGGTAGACTATGGCTACACCTTC
TRBJ2-5 few TRBD2 TRBV14 CASSQDWRLAGPMRETQYF TGTGCCAGCAGCCAAGATTGGAGACTAGCGGGCCCCATGAGGGAGACCCAGTACTTC
TRBJ1-5 many - TRBV6-5 CASSLFLCPDQPQHF TGTGCCAGCAGCCTCTTTTTATGCCCAGATCAGCCCCAGCATTTT
TRBJ2-7 - TRBD1 TRBV11-2 CASSIQWDSSYEQYF TGTGCCAGCAGTATACAGTGGGACAGCTCCTACGAGCAGTACTTC
TRBJ1-2 - TRBD1 TRBV20-1 CSARPWADRAKYGYTF TGCAGTGCTAGACCCTGGGCGGACAGGGCTAAGTATGGCTACACCTTC
TRBJ2-2 - - TRBV20-1 CSARRGLGELFF TGCAGTGCTAGACGCGGACTCGGGGAGCTGTTTTTT
TRBJ1-2 few TRBD1 TRBV12-3/TRBV12-4 CASSSGQGASYTF TGTGCCAGCAGCTCGGGACAGGGGGCGAGCTACACCTTC
TRBJ1-1 - - TRBV6-2/TRBV6-3 CASSRYRDPGGEAFF TGTGCCAGCAGCAGATACAGGGACCCTGGTGGCGAAGCTTTCTTT
TRBJ2-3 - - TRBV4-3 CASSQEGLAANTHTQYF TGCGCCAGCAGCCAAGAGGGGCTAGCAGCAAACACACATACGCAGTATTTT
TRBJ2-3 - TRBD2 TRBV7-9 CASRAPGLAGKDTQYF TGTGCCAGCAGAGCCCCGGGACTAGCGGGGAAAGATACGCAGTATTTT
TRBJ2-1 - TRBD2 TRBV4-1 CASSPGGGSNEQFF TGCGCCAGCAGCCCAGGCGGGGGATCCAATGAGCAGTTCTTC
TRBJ2-1 - - TRBV7-9 CASLGGRGSIYNEQFF TGTGCCAGCCTCGGGGGGCGGGGGTCGATCTACAATGAGCAGTTCTTC
TRBJ2-2 once - TRBV27 CASNSHRDLNTGELFF TGTGCCAGCAACTCCCACCGGGACCTAAACACCGGGGAGCTGTTTTTT
TRBJ2-5 many TRBD1 TRBV7-6 CASSTEGTGEETQYF TGTGCCAGCAGCACCGAGGGGACAGGGGAAGAGACCCAGTACTTC
TRBJ2-3 - TRBD2 TRBV12-3/TRBV12-4 CASSFLAGDTQYF TGTGCCAGCAGTTTCCTAGCGGGGGATACGCAGTATTTT
TRBJ1-1 many TRBD1 TRBV7-2 CASSLEIQGGTTEAFF TGTGCCAGCAGCTTAGAGATCCAGGGGGGTACCACTGAAGCTTTCTTT
TRBJ2-5 - - TRBV11-2 CASSLYRTEQTQYF TGTGCCAGCAGCTTATACCGGACAGAGCAGACCCAGTACTTC
TRBJ1-5 - TRBD1 TRBV12-3/TRBV12-4 CASSSTGIYNQPQHF TGTGCCAGCAGTTCGACAGGGATATACAATCAGCCCCAGCATTTT
TRBJ1-1 many - TRBV7-2 CASSITRWGAFMNTEAFF TGTGCCAGCAGCATCACCCGTTGGGGGGCTTTTATGAACACTGAAGCTTTCTTT